This TCR beta chain originates from a study of long-term antiretroviral therapy in people with HIV. An immunoSEQ assay, version v3.0, was performed at survey level. Assay used: immunoSEQ multiplex PCR; TCRdb lists only in-frame clones, some missing. The table includes 25,000 to 30,000 clones, 82% detected once. Per germline, CDR1 MNHEY and CDR2 SVGAGI. Trimming cost V 3 bases and J 5 bases, with 10 bases left between them. The CDR3 is made up of 13 amino acids. The rearrangement joins TRBV6-5 to TRBJ1-1; D is undetermined. The source material was unsorted PBMCs, sampled 0.8 years before starting antiretroviral therapy. This sequence originates from a man between 18 and 29 years old with HIV. The CDR3 nucleotides read TGTGCCAGCAGTTATCTTGGCGAAACTGAAGCTTTCTTT. Its protein product is CASSYLGETEAFF.